The source of this T cell receptor beta chain is a study of control samples from healthy donors and cancer patients (dated by TCRdb to the early 2020s). The library was generated by the immunoSEQ multiplex PCR assay. TCRdb mirrors the immuneACCESS table, restricted to in-frame sequences. Some clones are absent from its copies; in checked studies, under half trace to an unresolved V gene, and the reason for the others is unknown. Recorded for this sample are over 85,000 clones; roughly 90% of them occurred a single time. Together, the top ten hold around 3.5% of the sample. In this sample, this clone turned up once. The antigen it recognizes is unknown. No base quality information exists; no much larger clone differs at one position. CDR3 length: 14 amino acids, cysteine to phenylalanine. Here the CDR3 DNA is all that survives: 42 bases in frame from base 1. V ends up 3 bases short and J 4 bases short, with an unmatched junction base count of 7. For CDR1 and CDR2, the germline V gene (reference sequence) lists DFQATT and SNEGSKA.

The sample taken for sequencing was PBMCs. In this chain, TRBV20-1 is recombined with TRBJ1-1; 8 bases in between match TRBD1. The source of this sequence is an older woman with lung cancer. The DNA is as follows: TGCAGTGCTAGTAGGACAGGGTGGAGCACTGAAGCTTTCTTT. Translation gives CSASRTGWSTEAFF.